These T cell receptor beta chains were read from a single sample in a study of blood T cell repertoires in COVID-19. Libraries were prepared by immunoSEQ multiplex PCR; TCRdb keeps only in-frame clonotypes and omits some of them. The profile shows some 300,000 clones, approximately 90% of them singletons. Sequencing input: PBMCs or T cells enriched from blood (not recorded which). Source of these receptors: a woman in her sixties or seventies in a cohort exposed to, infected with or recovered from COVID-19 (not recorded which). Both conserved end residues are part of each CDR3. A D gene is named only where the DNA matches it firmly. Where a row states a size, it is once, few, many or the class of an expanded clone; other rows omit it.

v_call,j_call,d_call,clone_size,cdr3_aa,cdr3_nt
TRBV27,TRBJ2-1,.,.,CASGGPGDSFNEQFF,TGTGCCAGCGGCGGACCAGGGGATAGTTTCAATGAGCAGTTCTTC
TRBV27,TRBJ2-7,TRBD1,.,CASRLRTGVFYEQYF,TGTGCCAGCAGACTACGGACAGGGGTCTTCTACGAGCAGTACTTC
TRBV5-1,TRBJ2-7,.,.,CASSLFSESYEQYF,TGCGCCAGCAGCTTGTTTAGCGAGAGCTACGAGCAGTACTTC
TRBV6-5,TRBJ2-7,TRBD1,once,CASSYYRTGTYEQYF,TGTGCCAGCAGTTACTACCGGACAGGGACCTACGAGCAGTACTTC
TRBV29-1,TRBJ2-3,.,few,CSASGLSTDTQYF,TGCAGCGCCTCCGGACTGAGCACAGATACGCAGTATTTT
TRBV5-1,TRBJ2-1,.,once,CASSLALSGVMGYNEQFF,TGCGCCAGCAGCTTGGCTCTGTCAGGGGTTATGGGCTACAATGAGCAGTTCTTC
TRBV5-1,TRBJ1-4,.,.,CASSNLQGTNEKLFF,TGCGCCAGTTCCAATCTACAGGGAACTAATGAAAAACTGTTTTTT
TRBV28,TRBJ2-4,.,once,CASSLEGEAKNIQYF,TGTGCCAGCAGTTTAGAGGGAGAGGCCAAAAACATTCAGTACTTC
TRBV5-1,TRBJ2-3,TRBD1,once,CASSLVTGITDTQYF,TGCGCCAGCAGCTTGGTGACAGGGATCACAGATACGCAGTATTTT
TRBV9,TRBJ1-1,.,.,CASSVNGGVNTEAFF,TGTGCCAGCAGCGTTAATGGAGGAGTGAACACTGAAGCTTTCTTT
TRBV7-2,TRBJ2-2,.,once,CASSLVPELGELFF,TGTGCCAGCAGCTTAGTGCCCGAGCTCGGGGAGCTGTTTTTT
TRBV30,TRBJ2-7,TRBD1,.,CAWTPGGRGTYEQYF,TGTGCCTGGACCCCAGGGGGCAGGGGAACCTACGAGCAGTACTTC
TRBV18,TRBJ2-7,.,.,CASSLQGSSLYEQYF,TGTGCCAGCTCACTACAGGGATCCTCCCTCTACGAGCAGTACTTC
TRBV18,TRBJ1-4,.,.,CASSRGGGANEKLFF,TGTGCCAGCTCCCGGGGAGGGGGAGCTAATGAAAAACTGTTTTTT
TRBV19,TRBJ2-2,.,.,CASSIQLNTGELFF,TGTGCCAGTAGTATACAACTGAACACCGGGGAGCTGTTTTTT
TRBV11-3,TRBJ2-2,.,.,CASSLSGSSGELFF,TGTGCCAGCAGCTTATCGGGGAGTAGCGGGGAGCTGTTTTTT